This T cell receptor beta chain was documented in a study of blood T cell repertoires in COVID-19 (dated by TCRdb to the early 2020s). With respect to the entire study: Samples from collaborators originated in the United States, Italy and Spain and spanned both the acute and convalescent phases of COVID-19. The prospective study material was composed of cDNA or gDNA derived from T cells, B-cell-depleted T cells, or PBMCs. Subjects who had been exposed to COVID-19, were actively infected with it, or had recovered from it provided the deeply sampled blood TCRbeta repertoires that made up the dataset. The repertoires were released in a freely available public database intended as a resource for research on the immune response to SARS-CoV-2. Samples came from the ongoing ImmuneRACE study (first 160 participants) plus 1,254 subjects from 6 global collaborators. The sample metadata nearly always contained a de-identified subject ID, COVID-19 status, age in years and sex. Where available, HLA class I and class II types were obtained from metadata supplied by the sample provider rather than from assay-based typing. Broad study findings and their caveats: How much clinical and demographic metadata was included differed by source and by participant, and the metadata was provided uncurated.

Notes on this clone: The antigen it binds to is not known. No base qualities exist here, and no much larger clone lies one base off it.

From its cysteine to its phenylalanine, the CDR3 spans 17 amino acids. Only the CDR3 region is kept as DNA, spanning 51 bases read in frame from base 1. The collaborating institutions used their own protocols to collect whole blood in K2EDTA tubes. Collaborator samples were shipped for TCRbeta analysis as frozen whole blood, isolated PBMCs, or DNA extracted from either sample type. TCRbeta CDR3 regions were amplified from genomic DNA using the immunoSEQ Assay, a bias-controlled multiplex PCR. As for the original processing: Nucleated cell counts per sample were estimated from amplification of reference gene primers within the assay. To quantify the absolute abundance of each unique TCRbeta CDR3 rearrangement, sequence reads were collapsed and filtered. Productive Simpson clonality was computed per sample as the square root of Simpson's diversity index over productive rearrangements. TCRdb took this table from immuneACCESS and kept in-frame rearrangements with V and J called. Such tables lack part of the clones; where checked against another copy, unresolved V genes explain under half of the gap, and the rest is unexplained. V, J and clone size are taken as reported in that table, and D and trimming were inferred from the DNA itself. Within this sample are some 130,000 clones, with around 86% of them counted one time only. Under 2.5% of the sample is taken by the ten largest.

The sequence links TRBV12-2 to TRBJ1-5; the table names TRBD1, a call not compared with the DNA. TRBV12-2 is deemed a pseudogene. This TCR was recovered from a man in his forties or fifties with active COVID-19. The sample consisted of peripheral blood. The sequenced DNA: TGTGCAAGTCGCGCAGAGGGGGCTGCGATGTCGAATCAGCCCCAGCATTTT. Translation gives CASRAEGAAMSNQPQHF.